This record concerns one TCR beta chain sequence. Antigen: not known. The sample originates from a study of cytomegalovirus exposure and HLA in healthy donors. Findings and caveats of the study: Using a false discovery rate of 0.05, a later analysis showed that 16,951 TCR beta sequences were associated with HLA alleles.

Primers: 60 Vbeta forward and 13 Jbeta reverse. Repertoires were generated with immunoSEQ multiplex PCR, while TCRdb's copy carries only in-frame clones and drops some. The repertoire has 90,000 to 120,000 clones, about three quarters of them found once; the top ten carry about 5%. The V end lost 4 bases, the J end lost 1 base, and 8 bases lay between the germline ends. Germline CDR1 reads SGHRS; CDR2 reads YFSETQ. The CDR3 covers 13 residues. This clonotype was sampled from a female donor in good health and CMV-seropositive. Sequenced: PBMCs. This sequence joins TRBV5-1 and TRBJ1-1, with D hard to call. DNA of the CDR3: TGCGCCAGCAGCCAACACAGGAACACTGAAGCTTTCTTT. This gives the protein CASSQHRNTEAFF. The full variable domain, its missing parts supplied by reference TRBV5-1 and TRBJ1-1, is KAGVTQTPRYLIKTRGQQVTLSCSPISGHRSVSWYQQTPGQGLQFLFEYFSETQRNKGNFPGRFSGRQFSNSRSEMNVSTLELGDSALYLCASSQHRNTEAFFGQGTRLTVV.